This T cell receptor beta chain was sequenced during a study of resident and recirculating memory T cells in vitiligo. Study observations and caveats: Sequences differed between biopsy sites and patients, suggesting private specificity.

Sequencing used immunoSEQ multiplex PCR; TCRdb keeps in-frame clones, though not all of them. This sample has 65,000 to 80,000 clones, with about 92% found just once. Patients had received no treatment within the previous three months. Trimming at V came to 3 bases and at J to 4 bases, leaving 0 bases not matched to a gene. Germline values: CDR1 MNHEY, CDR2 SMNVEV (reference sequence). CDR3 length: 14 amino acids. Notes on this clone: The antigen remains undetermined.

The clonotype comes from a male donor with vitiligo. The J gene is TRBJ2-2, the V gene TRBV27; 9 bases map to TRBD1. Material for sequencing was blood. CDR3 protein: CASSLGQGTGELFF. In nucleotides, the CDR3 is TGTGCCAGCAGTTTGGGACAGGGCACCGGGGAGCTGTTTTTT.